Presented here are 9 T cell receptor beta chains from one specimen sequenced in a study of tumor-infiltrating lymphocytes in primary liver carcinoma. Germline DNA was extracted alongside blood RNA, which was obtained from unsorted whole blood. The investigators made TCR beta cDNA from around 530 ng total RNA, using a constant-region primer. A slightly modified ARM-PCR protocol with three nested multiplex PCR rounds produced these TCR beta libraries. TRBV1-TRBV30 forward primers and a C-beta reverse primer were used in the first two PCR rounds, which each ran for about 11 cycles. TCRdb reanalysed the multiplex PCR reads using MiXCR and keeps one entry per CDR3 protein. The sample includes fewer than 400,000 distinct CDR3 sequences, about three fifths of them seen just once. The sample was peripheral blood. Receptors were obtained from a woman under 40 with primary liver carcinoma and hepatitis B virus infection.

In regard to this clonotype: A read error may produce the germline difference seen at one junction end. The genes are TRBV11-2 and TRBJ1-5; D gene ambiguous. The germline gives CDR1 SGHAT, CDR2 FQNNGV. The CDR3 runs 17 residues. Written as DNA, the CDR3 is TGTGCCAGCACCTTGGATTTTAAACGAAATAGCAATCAGCCCCAACATTTT. This codes for CASTLDFKRNSNQPQHF.

About this clonotype itself: It may be a read error: a sequence one base away is much more abundant. V usage is TRBV29-1 and J usage is TRBJ2-5; TRBD2 matches at 7 bases. The CDR3 contains 14 residues. CDR1 SQVTM and CDR2 ANQGSEA come from the germline V gene. The trim removed 6 bases at V and 4 bases at J, leaving 11 bases unmatched. The CDR3 DNA reads as TGCAGCGTCCAAAGGTCTGCGGGAGTAGAGACCCAGTACTTC. It is translated as CSVQRSAGVETQYF.

Only a few counts were recorded for this clonotype. The chain recombines TRBV12-3 or TRBV12-4 with TRBJ2-7; a weak D match, TRBD1 (6 bases). With 5 bases removed from V and 4 bases from J, the gap between germline ends came to 15 bases. The CDR3 is made up of 14 amino acids. The CDR3 DNA reads TGTGCCAGCAGTACCGACAGGTTCCCTTACGAGCAGTACTTC. Translated, it gives CASSTDRFPYEQYF.

Points on this clonotype: One end of the junction does not line up with germline, which may come from a read error. The chain links TRBV12-3 or TRBV12-4 to TRBJ1-5, with D maybe TRBD1 (6 bases). CDR3 size: 18 residues. The CDR3 is CASCLRVQGQFRGEPQHF. DNA of the CDR3: TGTGCCAGCTGTTTGAGGGTTCAAGGACAGTTCCGGGGGGAGCCCCAGCATTTT.

Concerning this clonotype itself: This could be a read error, since a much larger clone is one nucleotide away. This chain uses TRBV6-1 with TRBJ1-1; 8 bases fit TRBD1. This CDR3 is built from 14 residues. Germline loops: CDR1 MNHNS, CDR2 SASEGT. J gave up 4 bases and V 7 bases, and 8 bases lay outside the gene matches. CDR3 DNA: TGTGCCAGCACCGAACAGGGGGGTTGCACTGAAGCTTTCTTT. As protein: CASTEQGGCTEAFF.

For this clonotype: One end of the junction fails to match germline, which may point to a read error. The V call is TRBV4-2, the J call TRBJ2-7; D may be TRBD2 (6 bases). The CDR3 has 16 residues. Germline CDR1 and CDR2: LGHNA and YNFKEQ. The CDR3 here is CANSQGRRGSSYEQCF. DNA for the CDR3: TGTGCCAACAGCCAAGGGAGGAGAGGGTCCTCCTACGAGCAGTGCTTC.

Points on this clonotype: The junction and the germline gene differ at one end; a read error may be behind it. The CDR3 loop is CIVEGTSPYNEQFF. As DNA, the CDR3 is TGCATCGTTGAGGGGACTTCCCCATACAATGAGCAGTTCTTC. V usage is TRBV29-1 and J usage is TRBJ2-1; the D gene is possibly TRBD2 (6 bases). The CDR3 is 14 amino acids. Germline values: CDR1 SQVTM, CDR2 ANQGSEA.

V is TRBV6-2 or TRBV6-3 and J is TRBJ2-1; 11 bases match TRBD2. The CDR3 length is 14 residues. Germline V CDR1 and CDR2: MNHEY, SVGEGT. Trimming removed 6 bases from V and 7 bases from J; junction bases left unmatched: 5. CDR3 sequence reads: CASRDASGRNEQFF. CDR3 bases: TGTGCCAGCAGAGACGCTAGCGGGAGGAATGAGCAGTTCTTC.

A remark on this clonotype: This may be a read error, as it is one base from a much larger clone. V and J are TRBV29-1 and TRBJ1-5; perhaps TRBD1 as D (5 bases). The germline V gene has CDR1 SQVTM and CDR2 ANQGSEA. V was trimmed by 3 bases and J by 11 bases, leaving 17 bases between them. The CDR3 length is 13 residues. The CDR3 DNA reads as TGCAGCGTTGAGCTCCTCGGGACCAACGCCCAGCATTTT. Its translation is CSVELLGTNAQHF.